What follows describes a single T cell receptor beta chain. This CDR3 comprises 15 residues. Looked up from germline, CDR1 is MDHEN and CDR2 is SYDVKM. The junction had 10 bases not matched to a gene; V was cut back by 7 bases and J by 2 bases. These data are taken from a study of T cell responses to AZD1222 COVID-19 vaccine. Repertoires were generated with immunoSEQ multiplex PCR, while TCRdb's copy carries only in-frame clones and drops some. The data show some 180,000 clones, around 90% seen once. The sample consisted of peripheral blood, taken 28 days after the second AZD1222 dose. This rearrangement joins TRBV28 to TRBJ2-7; 8 bases match TRBD1. This sequence was found in an adult who received the AZD1222 COVID-19 vaccine. The CDR3 region is CASITLGTGAYEQYF. The CDR3 region has the DNA TGTGCCAGCATCACGTTGGGGACAGGAGCCTACGAGCAGTACTTC.